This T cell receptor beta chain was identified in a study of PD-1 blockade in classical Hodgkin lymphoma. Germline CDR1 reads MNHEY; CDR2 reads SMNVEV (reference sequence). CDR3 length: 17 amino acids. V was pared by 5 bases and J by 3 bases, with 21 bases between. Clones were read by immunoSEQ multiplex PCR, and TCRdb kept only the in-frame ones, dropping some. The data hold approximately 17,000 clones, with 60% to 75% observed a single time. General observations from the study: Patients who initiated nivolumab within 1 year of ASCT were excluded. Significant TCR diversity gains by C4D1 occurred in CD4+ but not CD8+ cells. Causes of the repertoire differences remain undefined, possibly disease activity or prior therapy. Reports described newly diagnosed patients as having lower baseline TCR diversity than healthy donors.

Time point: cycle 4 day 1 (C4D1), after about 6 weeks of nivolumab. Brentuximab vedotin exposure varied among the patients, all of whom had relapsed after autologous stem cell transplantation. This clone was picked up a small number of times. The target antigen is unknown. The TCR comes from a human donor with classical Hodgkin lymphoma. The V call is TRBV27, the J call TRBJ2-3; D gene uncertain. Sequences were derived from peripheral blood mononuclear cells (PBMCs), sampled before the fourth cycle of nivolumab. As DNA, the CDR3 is TGTGCCAGCAGTCCCAGCCGGGTAGGAAGCAGGACAGATACGCAGTATTTT. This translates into CASSPSRVGSRTDTQYF.